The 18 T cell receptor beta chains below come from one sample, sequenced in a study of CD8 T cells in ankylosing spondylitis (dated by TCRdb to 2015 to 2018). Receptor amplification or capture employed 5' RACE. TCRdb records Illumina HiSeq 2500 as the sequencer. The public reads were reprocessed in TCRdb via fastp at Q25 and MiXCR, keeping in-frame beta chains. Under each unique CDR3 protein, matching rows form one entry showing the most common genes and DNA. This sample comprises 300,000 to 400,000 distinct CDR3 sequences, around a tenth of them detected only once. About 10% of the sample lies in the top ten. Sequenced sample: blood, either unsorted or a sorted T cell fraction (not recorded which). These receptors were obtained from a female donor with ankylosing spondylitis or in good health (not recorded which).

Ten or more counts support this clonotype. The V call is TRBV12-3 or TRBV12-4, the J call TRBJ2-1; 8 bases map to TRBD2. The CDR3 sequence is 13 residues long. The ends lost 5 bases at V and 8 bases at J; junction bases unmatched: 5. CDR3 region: CASSKRERDEQFF. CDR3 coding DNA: TGTGCCAGCAGTAAGCGGGAGCGAGATGAGCAGTTCTTC.

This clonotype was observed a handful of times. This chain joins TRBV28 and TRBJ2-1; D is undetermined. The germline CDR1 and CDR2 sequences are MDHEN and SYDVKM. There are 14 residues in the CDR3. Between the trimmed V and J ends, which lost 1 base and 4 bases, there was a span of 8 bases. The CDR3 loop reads CASSLFGRYNEQFF. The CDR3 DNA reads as TGTGCCAGCAGTTTATTTGGTCGATACAATGAGCAGTTCTTC.

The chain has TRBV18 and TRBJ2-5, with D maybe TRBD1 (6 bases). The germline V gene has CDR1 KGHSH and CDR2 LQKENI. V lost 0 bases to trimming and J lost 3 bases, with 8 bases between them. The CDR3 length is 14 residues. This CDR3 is CASSPPHREETQYF. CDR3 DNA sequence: TGTGCCAGCTCACCACCGCACAGGGAAGAGACCCAGTACTTC.

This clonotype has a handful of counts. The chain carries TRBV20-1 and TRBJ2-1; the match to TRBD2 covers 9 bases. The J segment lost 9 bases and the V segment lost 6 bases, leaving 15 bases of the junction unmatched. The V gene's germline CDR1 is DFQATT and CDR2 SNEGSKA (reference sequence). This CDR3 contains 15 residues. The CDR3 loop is CSATDPAGGLIEQFF. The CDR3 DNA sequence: TGCAGTGCCACTGATCCAGCGGGGGGTTTGATTGAGCAGTTCTTC.

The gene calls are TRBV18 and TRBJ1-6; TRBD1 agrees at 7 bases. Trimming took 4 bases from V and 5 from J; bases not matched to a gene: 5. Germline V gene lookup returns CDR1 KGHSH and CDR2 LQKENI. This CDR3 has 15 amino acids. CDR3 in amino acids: CASSLGTVDNSPLHF. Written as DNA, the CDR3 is TGTGCCAGCTCACTCGGGACAGTCGATAATTCACCCCTCCACTTT.

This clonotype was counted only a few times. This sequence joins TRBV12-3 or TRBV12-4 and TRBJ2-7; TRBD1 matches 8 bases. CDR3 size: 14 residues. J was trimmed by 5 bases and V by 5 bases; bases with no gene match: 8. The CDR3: CASSPGQVGDEQYF. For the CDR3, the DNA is TGTGCCAGCAGTCCGGGACAGGTCGGCGACGAGCAGTACTTC.

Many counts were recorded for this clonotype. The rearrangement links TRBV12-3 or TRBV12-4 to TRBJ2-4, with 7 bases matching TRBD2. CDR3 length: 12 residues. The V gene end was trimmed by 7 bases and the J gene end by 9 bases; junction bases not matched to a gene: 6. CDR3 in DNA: TGTGCCAGCATTGGGGGGGGAAGCATTCAGTACTTC. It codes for CASIGGGSIQYF.

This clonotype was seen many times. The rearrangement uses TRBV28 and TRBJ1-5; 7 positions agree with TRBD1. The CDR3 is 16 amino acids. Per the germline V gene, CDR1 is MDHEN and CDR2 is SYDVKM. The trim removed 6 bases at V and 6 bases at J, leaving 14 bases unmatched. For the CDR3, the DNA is TGTGCCAGCAGATCCGACAGGGACCTATCTAGTCAGCCCCAGCATTTT. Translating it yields CASRSDRDLSSQPQHF.

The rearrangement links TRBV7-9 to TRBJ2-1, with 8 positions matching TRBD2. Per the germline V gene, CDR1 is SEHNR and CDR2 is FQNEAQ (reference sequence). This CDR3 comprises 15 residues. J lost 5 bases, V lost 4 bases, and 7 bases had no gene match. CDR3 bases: TGTGCCAGCAGCTGGATAGCGGGAAGGGACAATGAGCAGTTCTTC. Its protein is CASSWIAGRDNEQFF. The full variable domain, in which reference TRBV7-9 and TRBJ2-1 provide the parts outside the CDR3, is DTGVSQNPRHKITKRGQNVTFRCDPISEHNRLYWYRQTLGQGPEFLTYFQNEAQLEKSRLLSDRFSAERPKGSFSTLEIQRTEQGDSAMYLCASSWIAGRDNEQFFGPGTRLTVL.

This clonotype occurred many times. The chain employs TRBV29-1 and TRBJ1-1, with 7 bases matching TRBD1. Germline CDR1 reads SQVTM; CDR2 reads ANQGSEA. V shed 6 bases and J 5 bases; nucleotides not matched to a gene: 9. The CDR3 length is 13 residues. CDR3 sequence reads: CSVRQGGRTEAFF. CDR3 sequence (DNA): TGCAGCGTCCGACAGGGTGGAAGGACTGAAGCTTTCTTT.

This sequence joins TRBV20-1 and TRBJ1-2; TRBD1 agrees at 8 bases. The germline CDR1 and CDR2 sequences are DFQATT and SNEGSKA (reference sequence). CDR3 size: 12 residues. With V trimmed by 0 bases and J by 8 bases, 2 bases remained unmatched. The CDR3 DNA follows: TGCAGTGCTAGAGACAGGGGGCTAGGCTACACCTTC. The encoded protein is CSARDRGLGYTF.

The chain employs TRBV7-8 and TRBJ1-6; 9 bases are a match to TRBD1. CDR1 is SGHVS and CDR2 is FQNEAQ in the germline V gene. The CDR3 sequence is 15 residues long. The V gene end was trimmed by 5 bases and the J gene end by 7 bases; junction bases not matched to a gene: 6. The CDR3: CASSKDRGGNSPLHF. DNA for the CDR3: TGTGCCAGCAGCAAGGACAGGGGTGGCAATTCACCCCTCCACTTT.

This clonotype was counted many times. The CDR3 DNA is TGCAGTGCTAGAGAGGGGGGCTATGGCTACACCTTC. Protein: CSAREGGYGYTF. V gene TRBV20-1 combines with J gene TRBJ1-2; TRBD1 is a possible D gene (5 bases). CDR3 length: 12 residues. Germline-derived CDR1 and CDR2 are DFQATT and SNEGSKA (reference sequence). Trimming took off 0 bases at V and 4 bases at J, with 6 bases between the two ends.

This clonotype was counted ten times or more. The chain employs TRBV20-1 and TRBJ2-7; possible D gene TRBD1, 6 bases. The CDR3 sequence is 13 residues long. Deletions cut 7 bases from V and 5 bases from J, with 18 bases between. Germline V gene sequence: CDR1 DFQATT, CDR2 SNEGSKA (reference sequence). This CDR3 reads CSVLSGGADEQYF. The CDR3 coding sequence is TGCAGTGTCCTTAGTGGGGGCGCGGACGAGCAGTACTTC.

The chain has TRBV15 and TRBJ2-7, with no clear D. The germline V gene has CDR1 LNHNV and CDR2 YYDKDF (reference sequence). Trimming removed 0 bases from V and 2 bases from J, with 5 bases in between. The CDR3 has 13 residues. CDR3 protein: CATSRDEAYEQYF. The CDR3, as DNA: TGTGCCACCAGCAGAGATGAGGCCTACGAGCAGTACTTC.

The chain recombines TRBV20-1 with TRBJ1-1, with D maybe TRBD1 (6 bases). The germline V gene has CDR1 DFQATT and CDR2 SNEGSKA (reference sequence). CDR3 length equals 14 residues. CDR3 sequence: CRILRGPLSTEAFF. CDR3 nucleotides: TGCAGGATACTCAGGGGTCCACTCAGCACTGAAGCTTTCTTT.

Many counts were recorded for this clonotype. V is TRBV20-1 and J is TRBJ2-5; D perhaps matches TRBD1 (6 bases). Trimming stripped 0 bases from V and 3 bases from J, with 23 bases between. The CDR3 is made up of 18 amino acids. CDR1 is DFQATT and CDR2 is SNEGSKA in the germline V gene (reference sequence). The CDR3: CSARDRKTGLASKETQYF. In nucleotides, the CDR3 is TGCAGTGCTAGAGATAGGAAGACAGGTTTAGCCTCTAAAGAGACCCAGTACTTC.

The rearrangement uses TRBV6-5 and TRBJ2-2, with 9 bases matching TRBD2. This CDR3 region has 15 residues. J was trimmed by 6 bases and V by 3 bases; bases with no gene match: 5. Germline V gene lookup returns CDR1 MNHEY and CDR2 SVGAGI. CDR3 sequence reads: CASSYYSGGSGELFF. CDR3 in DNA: TGTGCCAGCAGTTATTACAGCGGGGGGTCCGGGGAGCTGTTTTTT.